The TCR beta chain under discussion was sequenced for a study of spatial heterogeneity in lung cancer (dated by TCRdb to the late 2010s). With respect to the entire study: Beta-chain transcripts were consistently detected in greater numbers than alpha-chain transcripts, which likely reflects a higher abundance of beta-chain transcripts. In the raw uncorrected reads, each unique combination of TCR and UMI appeared on average more than ten times. The study quantitatively compared TCR alpha and beta repertoires across multiple tumor regions, matched nontumor lung and blood in non-small cell lung cancer. Nonsynonymous mutation counts, determined by whole-exome sequencing of tumor tissue, were related to features of the TCR repertoire. Both alpha and beta chains were TCR-sequenced in samples taken at surgery, namely 220 tumor regions, under 80 matched nontumor lung samples and about 52 PBMC samples.

The sample's time point label is to be understood as: sample taken at primary tumor resection. Samples were obtained from approximately 77 patients with early-stage, untreated non-small cell lung cancer from the lung TRACERx cohort. Whole RNA extracted from tumor and nontumor lung tissue, or from cryopreserved PBMC samples, was used for TCR sequencing without cell sorting. Only patients for whom sufficient RNA was available from at least two tumor regions were selected for TCR sequencing. The library came from 5' RACE. Sequencing relied on a NextSeq 500. To allow correction of PCR and sequencing errors, the TCR library protocol tagged every TCR cDNA molecule with a unique molecular identifier. The authors processed their data as follows. Decombinator tools were used for TCR identification, UMI-based error correction and CDR3 extraction. TCRs above a frequency of 2 per 1,000, corresponding to the top 1% of the tumor frequency distribution, were defined as expanded. Renyi diversity was computed with the R vegan package after each repertoire had been subsampled 100 times to 5,000 TCRs. CDR3 similarity networks were built from amino acid triplet string-kernel similarity, connecting CDR3s with pairwise similarity above 0.82. The raw public reads went through TCRdb reprocessing: fastp at Q25, MiXCR clone calling, in-frame beta chains kept. Every entry covers one CDR3 protein and lists the most common genes and DNA from its rows. It is TCRdb's table, rather than the study itself, that gives the V and J calls and clone size. Present in this sample are 60,000 to 75,000 distinct CDR3 sequences, 6.3% of which were seen just once. Of the sample, 14% to 15% is held by the ten largest clones.

CDR1 and CDR2 are drawn from the germline V gene (reference sequence): DFQATT, SNEGSKA. The V end loses 6 bases and the J end loses 7 bases, and a stretch of 18 bases separates them. The CDR3 runs 14 amino acids, cysteine and phenylalanine included. The CDR3 DNA has 42 bases and is translated from base 1. About this clonotype itself: The target of this receptor is not known. Base qualities are not at hand, and no much larger clone is one base apart.

The full study reports these points: Ubiquitous expanded tumor TCRs showed up in blood more often at tumor resection than at routine follow-up. Additional single-cell paired TCR alpha and beta sequencing was considered necessary to confirm, at a functional level, the hypothesis that regional TCRs recognize regional mutations.

This sequence originates from a female donor with early-stage non-small cell lung cancer. This chain is built from TRBV20-1 and TRBJ2-2; a tentative D call is TRBD1 (6 bases match). Sequenced material: PBMCs, taken at surgery. At the DNA level, the sequence is TGCAGTGCCCCCCCTCCACAGGGAGTCGGGGAGCTGTTTTTT. This yields the protein CSAPPPQGVGELFF.